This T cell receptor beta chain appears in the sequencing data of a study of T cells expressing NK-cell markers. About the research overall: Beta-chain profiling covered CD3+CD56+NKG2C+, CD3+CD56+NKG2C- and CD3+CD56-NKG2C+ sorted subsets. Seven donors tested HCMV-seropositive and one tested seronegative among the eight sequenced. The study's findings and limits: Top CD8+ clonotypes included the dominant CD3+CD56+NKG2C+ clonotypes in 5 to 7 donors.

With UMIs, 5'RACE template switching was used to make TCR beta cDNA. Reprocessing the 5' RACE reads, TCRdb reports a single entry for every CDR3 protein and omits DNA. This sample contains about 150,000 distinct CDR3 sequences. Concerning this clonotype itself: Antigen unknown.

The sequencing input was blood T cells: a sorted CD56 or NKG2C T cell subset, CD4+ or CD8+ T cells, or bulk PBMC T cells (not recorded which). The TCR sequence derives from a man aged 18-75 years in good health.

The CDR3 protein is CASTQGDKHLNEQYF. V and J are TRBV5-1 and TRBJ2-7; as DNA is missing, the TRBD1 call by TCRdb cannot be tested. The CDR3 covers 15 residues. Germline CDR1 and CDR2: SGHRS and YFSETQ.